This TCR beta chain was recovered during a study of blood T cell repertoires in COVID-19. Study overall: Samples of COVID-19 (acute and convalescent) were obtained from the United States, Italy and Spain. The analysed material was cDNA or gDNA that came from T cells, B-cell-depleted T cells, or PBMCs.

The authors' processing: Amplification from reference gene primers served as the basis for estimated nucleated cell counts. The table came from immunoSEQ multiplex PCR; TCRdb's copy has only in-frame clones and leaves some out. That table furnishes V, J and clone size, whereas the DNA furnished D and trimming. The sample shows about 200,000 clones, about nine tenths of them seen only once. Looked up from germline, CDR1 is SGHRS and CDR2 is YFSETQ. V gave up 4 bases and J gave up 1 base, with 13 bases separating them. The CDR3 length is 15 residues. The clonotype was recovered from a man aged 18 to 30 with active or convalescent COVID-19. Sequences were obtained from peripheral blood. The chain employs TRBV5-1 and TRBJ2-3; the D gene is possibly TRBD1 (6 bases). The CDR3 region has the DNA TGCGCCAGCAGCACCGGACAGCTTCGCACAGATACGCAGTATTTT. Its translation is CASSTGQLRTDTQYF.